The 11 T cell receptor beta chains presented below share a single source sample, sequenced in a study of cytomegalovirus exposure and HLA in healthy donors. Amplification used 60 Vbeta primers and 13 Jbeta primers. TCRdb's copy holds only in-frame clones and misses some; the assay was immunoSEQ multiplex PCR. The sample includes 160,000 or so clones, approximately 79% of them seen just once. Sequencing was carried out using PBMCs. The receptors were sampled from a woman in her 40s in good health and CMV-seronegative.

The chain links TRBV6-6 to TRBJ2-7; D possibly corresponds to TRBD1 (6 bases). V shed 4 bases and J shed 1 base, with 11 bases lying between them. Germline V gene data show CDR1 as MNHNY and CDR2 as SVGAGI (reference sequence). This CDR3 is built from 14 residues. In DNA form, the CDR3 reads TGTGCCAGCAGTTCAAGGACAGCATCCTACGAGCAGTACTTC. Protein product: CASSSRTASYEQYF.

This rearrangement joins TRBV6-1 to TRBJ1-2, with a tentative D call TRBD1 (5 bases). Trimming shortened V by 11 bases and J by 4 bases, and 17 bases separated the two germline ends. Germline CDR1 MNHNS, CDR2 SASEGT. The CDR3 spans 13 residues. This CDR3 reads CAGGAPFSYGYTF. The DNA for the CDR3 is TGTGCCGGCGGGGCCCCGTTTAGCTATGGCTACACCTTC.

The V and J genes are TRBV6-4 and TRBJ1-5; no clear D gene. This CDR3 region has 13 residues. From germline, CDR1 is MRHNA and CDR2 SNTAGT. V lost 4 bases to trimming and J lost 7 bases, with 11 bases between them. In DNA form, the CDR3 reads TGTGCCAGCAGTGGGATTCCCAGGCAGCCCCAGCATTTT. Translating it yields CASSGIPRQPQHF.

This rearrangement joins TRBV13 to TRBJ2-7; possibly TRBD1 for D (6 bases). The germline gives CDR1 PRHDT, CDR2 FYEKMQ (reference sequence). This CDR3 has 15 amino acids. V dropped 0 bases and J dropped 2 bases, with 11 bases sitting between them. CDR3 DNA: TGTGCCAGCAGCTTAGGCGACAGGAGAACCTACGAGCAGTACTTC. It yields the protein CASSLGDRRTYEQYF.

The rearrangement uses TRBV9 and TRBJ2-3; 8 bases agree with TRBD1. CDR1 is SGDLS and CDR2 is YYNGEE in the germline V gene. CDR3 length: 14 amino acids. V lost 7 bases, J lost 4 bases, and 8 bases stayed unmatched. The CDR3 sequence: CASDRGRGSDTQYF. In DNA form, the CDR3 reads TGTGCCAGCGACAGGGGCCGCGGTTCAGATACGCAGTATTTT. The full variable domain, rest sourced from reference TRBV9 and TRBJ2-3, is DSGVTQTPKHLITATGQRVTLRCSPRSGDLSVYWYQQSLDQGLQFLIQYYNGEERAKGNILERFSAQQFPDLHSELNLSSLELGDSALYFCASDRGRGSDTQYFGPGTRLTVL.

This chain joins TRBV9 and TRBJ2-2, with 8 bases lining up with TRBD1. In germline, CDR1 is SGDLS, CDR2 YYNGEE. The CDR3 has 15 amino acids. J lost 7 bases, V lost 4 bases, and 9 bases had no gene match. The CDR3 bases are TGTGCCAGCAGCCCTGAGGACAGGGTTGGCGGGGAGCTGTTTTTT. This encodes CASSPEDRVGGELFF.

The V call is TRBV7-9, the J call TRBJ1-2; no clear D. CDR1 is SEHNR and CDR2 is FQNEAQ in the germline V gene (reference sequence). CDR3 size: 15 residues. Trimming shortened V by 1 base and J by 3 bases, and 12 bases separated the two germline ends. For the CDR3, the DNA is TGTGCCAGCAGCTTAGAAGCGCCGAGAGACTATGGCTACACCTTC. This sequence encodes CASSLEAPRDYGYTF.

For this clone: Likely a read error: the CDR3 ends without its conserved phenylalanine or tryptophan. The genes are TRBV10-3 and TRBJ1-6, with 7 bases fitting TRBD1. The CDR3 is made up of 17 amino acids. V lost 6 bases, J lost 0 bases, and 8 bases stayed unmatched. Per the germline V gene, CDR1 is ENHRY and CDR2 is SYGVKD. This CDR3 reads CAIRRDSVSSYNSPLHV. Written as DNA, the CDR3 is TGTGCCATCAGAAGGGACAGCGTGAGCTCCTATAATTCACCCCTCCACGTT.

CDR3 sequence (DNA): TGTGCCAGCAGCCCCAAGACTAGCGGCTACGAGCAGTACTTC. The encoded protein is CASSPKTSGYEQYF. This chain links TRBV16 with TRBJ2-7; 9 bases agree with TRBD2. From germline, CDR1 is KGHSY and CDR2 FQNENV. V dropped 4 bases and J dropped 3; count of bases not matched to a gene: 4. The CDR3 spans 14 residues.

The chain carries TRBV5-1 and TRBJ1-1; D gene ambiguous. Germline loops: CDR1 SGHRS, CDR2 YFSETQ. CDR3 length: 15 amino acids. Between the trimmed V and J ends, which lost 0 bases and 0 bases, there was a span of 9 bases. The CDR3 DNA sequence: TGCGCCAGCAGCTTGGATGGGCAATTGAACACTGAAGCTTTCTTT. Encoded protein: CASSLDGQLNTEAFF.

The rearrangement links TRBV28 to TRBJ2-6; 7 bases match TRBD1. The CDR3 covers 16 residues. Trimming took 2 bases from V and 4 from J; bases not matched to a gene: 5. The germline V gene encodes CDR1 MDHEN and CDR2 SYDVKM. The CDR3 sequence: CASSLTGAAGANVLTF. CDR3 DNA: TGTGCCAGCAGTTTAACAGGGGCGGCAGGGGCCAACGTCCTGACTTTC.